These 21 T cell receptor beta chains share one sample of origin, sequenced in a study of early T cells in non-severe SARS-CoV-2 infection. TCRdb reprocessed the 5' RACE reads via MiXCR and lists one record per CDR3 protein. The repertoire consists of roughly 72,000 distinct CDR3 sequences, with 9.5% to 15% occurring once and the leading ten covering 0.95% to 1.3%. Sequenced material: whole blood. The source is an adult who was a healthcare worker with PCR-confirmed SARS-CoV-2 infection or an uninfected control (not recorded which).

This clonotype was observed a handful of times. In DNA, the CDR3 is TGTGCCAGTAGTATGTCAGGGTCCAATGAGCAGTTCTTC. Amino acid sequence: CASSMSGSNEQFF. The rearrangement joins TRBV19 to TRBJ2-1, with a tentative D call TRBD1 (5 bases). The CDR3 extends over 13 amino acids. V was pared by 3 bases and J by 6 bases, with 9 bases between. Germline assignment: CDR1 LNHDA and CDR2 SQIVND (reference sequence).

This clonotype occurred a few times. At one boundary the junction diverges from the germline segment, which might be a read error. This chain links TRBV20-1 with TRBJ2-3, with a tentative D call TRBD2 (6 bases). The CDR3 has 15 amino acids. CDR1 is DFQATT, CDR2 SNEGSKA, per germline (reference sequence). The CDR3 DNA follows: TGCAGTGCCAGAGGACTTTCCGGGGGTTTGGATACGCAGTATTTT. Protein sequence: CSARGLSGGLDTQYF.

In this sample, this clonotype turned up many times. The CDR3 sequence: CASSLEWYTGSPQFF. The CDR3 coding sequence is TGTGCCAGCAGCTTAGAGTGGTATACAGGAAGCCCTCAGTTCTTC. The chain is built from TRBV7-9 and TRBJ2-1; a weak D match, TRBD1 (5 bases). From germline, CDR1 is SEHNR and CDR2 FQNEAQ (reference sequence). The CDR3 totals 15 residues. Trimming took 1 base from V and 13 from J, leaving 20 bases between them.

This clonotype was recorded many times. The V gene is TRBV11-2, the J gene TRBJ2-1, with 9 bases that match TRBD2. The CDR3 contains 14 residues. Germline V gene lookup returns CDR1 SGHAT and CDR2 FQNNGV. V trimming: 4 bases; J trimming: 5 bases; junction bases outside the gene matches: 3. The CDR3 loop is CASSSAGGHNEQFF. As DNA, the CDR3 is TGTGCCAGCAGCTCAGCGGGAGGCCACAATGAGCAGTTCTTC.

This clonotype was picked up many times. The chain employs TRBV4-3 and TRBJ2-7; D gene ambiguous. The CDR3 is 10 amino acids. Per the germline V gene, CDR1 is LGHNA and CDR2 is YSLEER. With 4 bases removed from V and 9 bases from J, the gap between germline ends came to 7 bases. The CDR3, as DNA: TGCGCCAGCAGCCCCTCGTTGCAGTACTTC. Amino acid sequence: CASSPSLQYF.

This clonotype was detected a few times. This chain connects TRBV5-6 to TRBJ1-5; 9 bases line up with TRBD1. The CDR3 is 17 amino acids. Trimming removed 3 bases from V and 0 bases from J; junction bases left unmatched: 7. CDR1 is SGHDT, CDR2 YYEEEE, per germline. As DNA, the CDR3 is TGTGCCAGCAGCTCGGGACAGGGAGGGTATAGCAATCAGCCCCAGCATTTT. Its translation: CASSSGQGGYSNQPQHF.

The table lists this clonotype with a few counts. This rearrangement joins TRBV7-2 to TRBJ2-1, with D possibly being TRBD2 (6 bases). V was clipped by 1 base and J by 7 bases, with 11 bases between them. This CDR3 has 14 amino acids. CDR1 and CDR2 from the germline V gene are SGHTA and FQGNSA. The CDR3, as DNA: TGTGCCAGCAGCTTAGGTGGGGGGTCTAATGAGCAGTTCTTC. Amino acids: CASSLGGGSNEQFF.

In this sample, this clonotype turned up many times. The chain couples TRBV4-2 to TRBJ1-1; D not resolved. CDR1 LGHNA and CDR2 YNFKEQ come from the germline V gene. V gave up 5 bases and J gave up 1 base, with 11 bases separating them. The CDR3 spans 14 residues. The CDR3 DNA reads TGTGCCAGCAGCGAGGTCGGTAGGAACACTGAAGCTTTCTTT. Translated, it gives CASSEVGRNTEAFF.

In this sample, this clonotype turned up once. The rearrangement uses TRBV19 and TRBJ2-3; D gene ambiguous. Trimming left V 6 bases short and J 2 bases short, with 9 bases between. CDR3 size: 13 residues. CDR1 is LNHDA, CDR2 SQIVND, per germline (reference sequence). The CDR3 here is CASRDYNTDTQYF. CDR3 bases: TGTGCCAGTAGGGATTACAACACAGATACGCAGTATTTT.

This sequence joins TRBV19 and TRBJ2-7; D unclear. Germline CDR1 and CDR2: LNHDA and SQIVND (reference sequence). V lost 11 bases and J lost 0, with 14 bases in between. The CDR3 totals 13 residues. The CDR3 protein is CAFPAVNSYEQYF. In DNA form, the CDR3 reads TGTGCCTTCCCGGCGGTAAACTCCTACGAGCAGTACTTC.

This clonotype was seen only a few times. The rearrangement joins TRBV6-6 to TRBJ2-1, with D perhaps matching TRBD2 (5 bases). Trimming stripped 7 bases from V and 0 bases from J, with 7 bases between. Germline assignment: CDR1 MNHNY and CDR2 SVGAGI (reference sequence). The CDR3 length is 13 residues. DNA of the CDR3: TGTGCCAGCAAGGCGGGCTCCTACAATGAGCAGTTCTTC. It is translated as CASKAGSYNEQFF.

This clonotype was observed at least ten times. This rearrangement joins TRBV7-9 to TRBJ1-1, with D hard to call. Germline-derived CDR1 and CDR2 are SEHNR and FQNEAQ (reference sequence). Deletions cut 4 bases from V and 1 base from J, with 7 bases between. This CDR3 comprises 13 residues. CDR3 nucleotides: TGTGCCAGCAGCTCAAGCGAGAACACTGAAGCTTTCTTT. Amino acid sequence: CASSSSENTEAFF. The full variable domain, its missing parts supplied by reference TRBV7-9 and TRBJ1-1, is DTGVSQNPRHKITKRGQNVTFRCDPISEHNRLYWYRQTLGQGPEFLTYFQNEAQLEKSRLLSDRFSAERPKGSFSTLEIQRTEQGDSAMYLCASSSSENTEAFFGQGTRLTVV.

This chain links TRBV27 with TRBJ1-6, with 10 bases fitting TRBD1. Looked up from germline, CDR1 is MNHEY and CDR2 is SMNVEV (reference sequence). Trimming removed 5 bases from V and 6 bases from J; junction bases left unmatched: 7. The CDR3 contains 16 residues. The CDR3 bases are TGTGCCAGCAGTCCCGGACAGGGGGAACGTAATTCACCCCTCCACTTT. It is translated as CASSPGQGERNSPLHF.

This clonotype came up many times. This CDR3 is CATKKGTGSLGYGYTF. DNA for the CDR3: TGTGCCACCAAGAAGGGAACAGGTTCCTTGGGCTATGGCTACACCTTC. The V call is TRBV6-5, the J call TRBJ1-2, with a possible D match to TRBD1 (5 bases). This CDR3 contains 16 residues. From germline, CDR1 is MNHEY and CDR2 SVGAGI. V lost 10 bases, J lost 4 bases, and 25 bases lay in between.

This clonotype came up a few times. The chain recombines TRBV11-2 with TRBJ2-7; 8 positions agree with TRBD1. This CDR3 is 15 amino acids long. CDR1 is SGHAT, CDR2 FQNNGV, per germline. The J segment lost 5 bases and the V segment lost 2 bases, leaving 8 bases of the junction unmatched. This chain's CDR3 is CASSLLGTGYNEQYF. The CDR3 coding sequence is TGTGCCAGCAGCTTATTAGGGACAGGATACAACGAGCAGTACTTC.

V usage is TRBV29-1 and J usage is TRBJ1-1, with D hard to call. Germline CDR1 SQVTM, CDR2 ANQGSEA. The ends were cut back, 7 bases at V and 1 base at J, with 13 bases in the middle. The CDR3 extends over 13 amino acids. The CDR3 DNA sequence: TGCAGCGCTCCCGGACGGAAGAACACTGAAGCTTTCTTT. Translating gives CSAPGRKNTEAFF.

At least ten counts were recorded for this clonotype. A junction end diverges from the germline sequence, so it may reflect a read error. The chain couples TRBV28 to TRBJ2-2; 9 nucleotides match TRBD1. Per germline, CDR1 MDHEN and CDR2 SYDVKM. CDR3 length: 16 residues. The CDR3 spells CASSSTGTGNAGELFF. In DNA form, the CDR3 reads TGTGCCAGCAGTTCCACCGGGACAGGGAACGCCGGGGAGCTGTTTTTT.

This clonotype was counted many times. The chain has TRBV30 and TRBJ1-1, with D hard to call. The germline V gene has CDR1 GTSNPN and CDR2 SVGIG (reference sequence). This CDR3 comprises 13 residues. V was pared by 2 bases and J by 10 bases, with 17 bases between. In DNA form, the CDR3 reads TGTGCCTGGAGTAACAATGTGGGGTCACGAGCTTTCTTT. Translating gives CAWSNNVGSRAFF.

The genes are TRBV29-1 and TRBJ2-5, with 7 bases identical to TRBD1. CDR1 is SQVTM and CDR2 is ANQGSEA in the germline V gene. Unmatched junction bases numbered 7, after V lost 6 bases and J lost 0 bases. This CDR3 spans 14 amino acids. CDR3 sequence reads: CSVPGQMYQETQYF. The CDR3 DNA reads TGCAGCGTCCCGGGACAGATGTACCAAGAGACCCAGTACTTC.

The chain joins TRBV5-6 to TRBJ2-7; D tentatively fits TRBD1 or TRBD2 (5 bases each). CDR3 length equals 12 residues. The V gene lost 6 bases and the J gene lost 4 bases, with 11 bases spanning the gap. CDR1 is SGHDT and CDR2 is YYEEEE in the germline V gene. Written as DNA, the CDR3 is TGTGCCAGCACAACGGGGCCGTACGAGCAGTACTTC. Encoded protein: CASTTGPYEQYF.

This clonotype has a count of ten or more. V gene TRBV3-1 combines with J gene TRBJ2-1, with D unclear. The CDR3 contains 15 residues. The ends were cut back, 7 bases at V and 0 bases at J, with 13 bases in the middle. Looked up from germline, CDR1 is LGHDT and CDR2 is YNNKEL (reference sequence). In nucleotides, the CDR3 is TGTGCCAGCACCCTAGGACGGAGCTCCTACAATGAGCAGTTCTTC. Translating it yields CASTLGRSSYNEQFF.